The count of the clone carrying this T cell receptor (beta chain) is one. The antigen is not known. TCRdb analysed the reads with MiXCR anew, one entry per CDR3 protein. The sample lists more than 650,000 distinct CDR3 sequences; about 40% were seen once. The source of the sample is a study of T cell repertoires in cytomegalovirus infection. Whole-study context: It was the public TCR beta signatures that indicated both CMV infection and matching HLA type. General study findings and limits: Ex vivo responses were dominated by HLA-C-restricted CMV-specific TCR beta clonotypes. CMV carriers with the relevant HLA were identified by cumulative public TCR beta family frequency.

Sequenced material: PBMCs. The source of this sequence is a human donor in good health (CMV status not recorded). Some clones in this sample may be carry-over from other donors' samples.

The CDR3 DNA is TGTGCCAGCAGTTACGGGCCTAGTCAGCCCCAGCATTTT. The encoded protein is CASSYGPSQPQHF. The chain carries TRBV6-6 and TRBJ1-5; D remains ambiguous. Looked up from germline, CDR1 is MNHNY and CDR2 is SVGAGI (reference sequence). The CDR3 spans 13 residues. Deletions cut 2 bases from V and 6 bases from J, with 8 bases between.